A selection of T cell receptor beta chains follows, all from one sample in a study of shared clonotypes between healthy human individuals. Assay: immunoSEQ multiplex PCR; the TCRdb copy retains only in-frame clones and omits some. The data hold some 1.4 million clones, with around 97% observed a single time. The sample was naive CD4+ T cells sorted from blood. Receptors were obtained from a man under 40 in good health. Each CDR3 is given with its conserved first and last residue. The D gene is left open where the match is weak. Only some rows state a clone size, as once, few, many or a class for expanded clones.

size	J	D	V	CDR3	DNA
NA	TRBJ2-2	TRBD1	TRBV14	CASSQGSTGAPLRFGELFF	TGTGCCAGCAGCCAAGGATCCACAGGGGCCCCACTCCGATTCGGGGAGCTGTTTTTT
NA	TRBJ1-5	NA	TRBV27	CASRLTGPRPGPQHF	TGTGCCAGCAGGTTAACGGGGCCTCGTCCTGGGCCCCAGCATTTT
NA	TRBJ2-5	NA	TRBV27	CASSFRDTRGETQYF	TGTGCCAGCAGTTTCCGGGACACCCGAGGGGAGACCCAGTACTTC
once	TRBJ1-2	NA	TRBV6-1	CASSEAGHRNYGYTF	TGTGCCAGCAGTGAAGCCGGGCACAGGAACTATGGCTACACCTTC
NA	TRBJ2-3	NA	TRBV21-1	CASSKETMDYQTHTHTQYF	TGTGCCAGCAGCAAAGAAACCATGGACTACCAGACCCACACGCATACGCAGTATTTT
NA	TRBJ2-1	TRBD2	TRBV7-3	CASSLTASGSSHEQFF	TGTGCCAGCAGCTTAACGGCTAGCGGGAGTTCGCATGAGCAGTTCTTC
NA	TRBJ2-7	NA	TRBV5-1	CASSLSGVTYEQYF	TGCGCCAGCAGCTTGTCGGGAGTCACCTACGAGCAGTACTTC
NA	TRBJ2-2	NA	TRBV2	CASSDETLRDTGELFF	TGTGCCAGCAGTGATGAGACCCTAAGAGACACCGGGGAGCTGTTTTTT
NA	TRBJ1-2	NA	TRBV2	CASSGQPSYGYTF	TGTGCCAGCAGTGGACAGCCTTCCTATGGCTACACCTTC
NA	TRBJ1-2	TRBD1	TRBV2	CATSDAGGLYGYTF	TGTGCCACCTCCGATGCAGGGGGCTTGTATGGCTACACCTTC
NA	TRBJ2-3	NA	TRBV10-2	CASRGLTADDGTQYF	TGCGCCAGCAGGGGACTTACTGCGGATGATGGTACGCAGTATTTT
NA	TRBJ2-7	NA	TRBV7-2	CASSLHGGPYEQYF	TGTGCCAGCAGCTTACACGGGGGCCCCTACGAGCAGTACTTC
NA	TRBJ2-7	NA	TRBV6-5	CASSYSSYSYEQYF	TGTGCCAGCAGTTACTCGAGCTATTCCTACGAGCAGTACTTC
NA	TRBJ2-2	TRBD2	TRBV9	CASSLNPSGRAPGELFF	TGTGCCAGCAGCCTCAATCCTAGCGGGAGGGCCCCCGGGGAGCTGTTTTTT
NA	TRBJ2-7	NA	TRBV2	CASSHIQSGYEQYF	TGTGCCAGCAGCCACATACAGTCTGGCTACGAGCAGTACTTC
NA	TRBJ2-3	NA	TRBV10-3	CAISGRRGGSTDTQYF	TGTGCCATCTCTGGAAGGCGGGGAGGCTCCACAGATACGCAGTATTTT
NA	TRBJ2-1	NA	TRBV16	CASSQPSSVSSYNEQFF	TGTGCCAGCAGCCAGCCTTCTAGCGTGAGCTCCTACAATGAGCAGTTCTTC
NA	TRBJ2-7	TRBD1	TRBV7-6	CASSSGQGPYEQYF	TGTGCCAGCAGCTCGGGACAGGGGCCCTACGAGCAGTACTTC
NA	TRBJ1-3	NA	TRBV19	CACLDRLISGNTIYF	TGTGCCTGCTTGGACAGACTCATCTCTGGAAACACCATATATTTT
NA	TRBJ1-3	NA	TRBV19	CASRGNSGNTIYF	TGTGCCAGTAGAGGAAACTCTGGAAACACCATATATTTT
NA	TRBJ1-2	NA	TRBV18	CASSPQRDILPRDYGYTF	TGTGCCAGCTCACCACAGCGGGACATACTACCGAGGGACTATGGCTACACCTTC
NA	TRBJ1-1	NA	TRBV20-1	CSARDRVEAFF	TGCAGTGCTAGAGATCGTGTTGAAGCTTTCTTT
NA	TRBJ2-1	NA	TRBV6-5	CASSYPGDNEQFF	TGTGCCAGCAGTTACCCGGGCGACAATGAGCAGTTCTTC
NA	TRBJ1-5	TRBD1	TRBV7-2	CASTEHDRGGQPQHF	TGTGCCAGCACCGAGCACGACAGGGGTGGTCAGCCCCAGCATTTT
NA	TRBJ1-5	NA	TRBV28	CASSFQIFNQPQHF	TGTGCCAGCAGTTTTCAAATCTTCAATCAGCCCCAGCATTTT
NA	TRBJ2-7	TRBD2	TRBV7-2	CASSLTSGSVYEQYF	TGTGCCAGCAGCTTAACTAGCGGGTCGGTCTACGAGCAGTACTTC
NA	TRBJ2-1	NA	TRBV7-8	CASSLSRAKGYNEQFF	TGTGCCAGCAGCCTCTCGAGAGCTAAAGGCTACAATGAGCAGTTCTTC
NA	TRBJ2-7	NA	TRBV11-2	CASSLVIFTSYEQYF	TGTGCCAGCAGCTTAGTAATTTTTACCTCCTACGAGCAGTACTTC
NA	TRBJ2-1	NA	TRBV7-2	CASSDAWASSEQFF	TGTGCCAGCAGCGATGCTTGGGCTAGTAGTGAGCAGTTCTTC
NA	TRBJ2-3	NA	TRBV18	CASSPTVPSPPSTTDTQYF	TGTGCCAGCTCGCCGACGGTCCCCTCTCCCCCTAGCACCACAGATACGCAGTATTTT
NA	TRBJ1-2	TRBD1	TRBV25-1	CASSRDRGRGGYGYTF	TGTGCCAGCAGCCGGGACAGGGGCAGAGGGGGTTATGGCTACACCTTC
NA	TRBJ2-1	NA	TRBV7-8	CASSLYHSASYNEQFF	TGTGCCAGCAGCTTATATCATAGCGCATCCTACAATGAGCAGTTCTTC
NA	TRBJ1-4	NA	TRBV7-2	CASSPGSTTGQLFF	TGTGCCAGCAGCCCTGGGAGTACCACCGGGCAACTGTTTTTT
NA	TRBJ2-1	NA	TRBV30	CAWSVVRGGEQFF	TGTGCCTGGAGTGTGGTTCGGGGCGGAGAGCAGTTCTTC